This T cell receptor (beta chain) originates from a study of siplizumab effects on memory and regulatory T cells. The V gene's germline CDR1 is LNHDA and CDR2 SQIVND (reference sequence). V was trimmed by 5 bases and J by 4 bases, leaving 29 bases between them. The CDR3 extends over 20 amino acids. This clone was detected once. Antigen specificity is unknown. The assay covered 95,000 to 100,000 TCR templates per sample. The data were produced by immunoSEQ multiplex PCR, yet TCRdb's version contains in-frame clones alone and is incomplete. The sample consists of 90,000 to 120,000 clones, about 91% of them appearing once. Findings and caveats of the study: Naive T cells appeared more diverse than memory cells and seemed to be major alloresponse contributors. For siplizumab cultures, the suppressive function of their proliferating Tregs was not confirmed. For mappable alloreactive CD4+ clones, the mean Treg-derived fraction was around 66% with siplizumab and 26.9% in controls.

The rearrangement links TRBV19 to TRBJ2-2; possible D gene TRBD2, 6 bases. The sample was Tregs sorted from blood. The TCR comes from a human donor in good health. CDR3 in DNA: TGTGCCAGTAGTCCAATTAGATCGGCCGAGGGACTGGGACTCACCGGGGAGCTGTTTTTT. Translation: CASSPIRSAEGLGLTGELFF.